A selection of T cell receptor beta chains follows, all from one sample in a study of radiation and T cells in renal cell carcinoma. The table came from immunoSEQ multiplex PCR; TCRdb's copy has only in-frame clones and leaves some out. Of around 140,000 clones listed, about 85% are singletons. This specimen was blood, taken from a patient whose treatment included radiotherapy and nephrectomy. The receptors derive from an older woman with renal cell carcinoma. The CDR3 runs from the conserved cysteine through the conserved F or W. Fields, in order: clone size, J gene, D gene, V gene, CDR3 DNA, CDR3 protein. The D gene is left open where the match is weak. Rows may omit the clone size; those that give it use once, few, many or a size class.

>few|TRBJ1-6|.|TRBV4-3
TGCGCCAGCAGCCCCTCGGCAGGGTACTCACCCCTCCACTTT
CASSPSAGYSPLHF
>.|TRBJ2-5|TRBD2|TRBV29-1
TGCAGCGTCGGGGGGACGGCGGGGGAGACCCAGTACTTC
CSVGGTAGETQYF
>.|TRBJ2-3|TRBD2|TRBV30
TGTGCCTGGACCCGGGGTAGCGGGGCCCCCACAGATACGCAGTATTTT
CAWTRGSGAPTDTQYF
>.|TRBJ2-3|.|TRBV7-9
TGTGCCAGCAGCTTGGCCACAGATACGCAGTATTTT
CASSLATDTQYF
>once|TRBJ1-3|TRBD1|TRBV9
TGTGCCAGCAGCGTAGACGGACAGGGGAGAAACACCATATATTTT
CASSVDGQGRNTIYF
>.|TRBJ2-2|TRBD2|TRBV5-1
TGCGCCAGCAGCTTGCGGCTAGCGGGGGGCTTCACCGGGGAGCTGTTTTTT
CASSLRLAGGFTGELFF
>.|TRBJ2-7|.|TRBV6-6
TGTGCCAGCACCCGGGGGAGCCGTAGCTCCTACGAGCAGTACTTC
CASTRGSRSSYEQYF
>.|TRBJ1-1|.|TRBV6-4
TGTGCCAGCAGTGTAGAAAAAGGCGCTGAAGCTTTCTTT
CASSVEKGAEAFF
>once|TRBJ2-5|.|TRBV27
TGTGCCAGCAGTTTACGGGGGGCCCGGAAGACCCAGTACTTC
CASSLRGARKTQYF
>.|TRBJ2-7|.|TRBV5-6
TGTGCCAGCAGCGATTTAACGCGCACCTACTACGAGCAGTACTTC
CASSDLTRTYYEQYF
>.|TRBJ1-6|.|TRBV7-9
TGTGCCAGCAGCTTAGAACAGGGCGGGAATTCACCCCTCCACTTT
CASSLEQGGNSPLHF
>.|TRBJ2-2|TRBD1|TRBV11-2
TGTGCCAGCAGCTTAATTCTTCGGAGGACAGGGGACACCGGGGAGCTGTTTTTT
CASSLILRRTGDTGELFF
>few|TRBJ1-2|.|TRBV7-9
TGTGCCAGCGCTGAAGGCGCAGGGAATGGCTACACCTTC
CASAEGAGNGYTF